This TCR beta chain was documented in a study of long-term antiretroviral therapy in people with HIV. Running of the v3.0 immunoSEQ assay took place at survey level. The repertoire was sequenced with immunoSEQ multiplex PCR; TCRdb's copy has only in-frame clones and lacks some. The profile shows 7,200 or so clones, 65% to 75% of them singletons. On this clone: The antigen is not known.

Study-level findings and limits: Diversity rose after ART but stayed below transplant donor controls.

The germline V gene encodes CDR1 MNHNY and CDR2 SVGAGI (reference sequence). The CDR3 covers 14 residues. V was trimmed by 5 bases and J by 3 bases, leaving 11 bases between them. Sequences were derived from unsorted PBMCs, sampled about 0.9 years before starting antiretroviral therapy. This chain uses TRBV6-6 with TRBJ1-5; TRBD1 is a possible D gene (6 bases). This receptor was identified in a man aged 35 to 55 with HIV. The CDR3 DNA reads TGTGCCAGCAGTCATGGGGGCTCCAATCAGCCCCAGCATTTT. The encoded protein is CASSHGGSNQPQHF.